The clone carrying this TCR beta chain was recorded many times. The antigen is unknown. J was trimmed by 2 bases and V by 0 bases; bases with no gene match: 6. Germline values: CDR1 DFQATT, CDR2 SNEGSKA (reference sequence). This CDR3 has 17 residues. TCRdb ran MiXCR on the reads and lists one entry per CDR3 protein. The sample shows about 490,000 distinct CDR3 sequences, 11% of them seen only once. The data originate from a study of T cell repertoires in cytomegalovirus infection. About the research overall: Public TCR beta signatures marked donors with CMV infection and the matching HLA. Points from the study as a whole: Using cumulative public TCR beta family frequency, the authors identified those who carried CMV together with the relevant HLA. Across the ex vivo response, the dominant clonotypes were HLA-C-restricted CMV-specific TCR beta clonotypes.

The sequenced material came from PBMCs. J is TRBJ2-1 and V is TRBV20-1; 11 bases line up with TRBD2. The receptor was isolated from a human donor in good health (CMV status not recorded). Some clones in this sample may be carry-over from other donors' samples. CDR3 sequence (DNA): TGCAGTGCTAGAGATGGGGAACTAGCGGGGGCCTACAATGAGCAGTTCTTC. Protein sequence: CSARDGELAGAYNEQFF.